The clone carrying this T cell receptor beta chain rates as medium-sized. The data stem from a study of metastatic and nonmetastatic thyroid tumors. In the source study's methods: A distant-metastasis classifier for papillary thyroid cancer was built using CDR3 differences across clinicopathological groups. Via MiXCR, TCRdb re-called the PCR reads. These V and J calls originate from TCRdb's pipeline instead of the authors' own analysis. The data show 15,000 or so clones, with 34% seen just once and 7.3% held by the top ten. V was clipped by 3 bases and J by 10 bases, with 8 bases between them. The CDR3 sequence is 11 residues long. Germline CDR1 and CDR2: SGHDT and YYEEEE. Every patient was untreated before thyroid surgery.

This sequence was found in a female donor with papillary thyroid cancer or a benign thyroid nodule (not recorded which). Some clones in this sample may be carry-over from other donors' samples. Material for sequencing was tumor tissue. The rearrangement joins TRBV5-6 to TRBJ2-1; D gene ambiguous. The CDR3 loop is CASSSTREQFF. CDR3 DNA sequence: TGTGCCAGCAGCTCGACACGAGAGCAGTTCTTC.